These 19 T cell receptor beta chains came from one sample sequenced in a study of blood T cell repertoires in COVID-19. The protocol was immunoSEQ multiplex PCR, while the TCRdb copy is restricted to in-frame clones and leaves out a portion. Of roughly 270,000 clones in the sample, 85% were seen once. The sequenced sample was peripheral blood. The receptors here all came from a man in his forties or fifties with active or convalescent COVID-19.

The CDR3 sequence: CASSLLVPGLAGYSETQYF. The CDR3 coding sequence is TGCGCCAGCAGCTTACTAGTCCCGGGACTAGCGGGATATAGTGAGACCCAGTACTTC. The chain has TRBV5-1 and TRBJ2-5; 13 nucleotides match TRBD2. Trimming cost V 2 bases and J 5 bases; bases outside gene matches: 15. Germline V CDR1 and CDR2: SGHRS, YFSETQ. This CDR3 is built from 19 residues.

There are a few counts of this clone. J is TRBJ2-2 and V is TRBV4-1, with a possible D match to TRBD1 (6 bases). Trimming removed 3 bases at V and 7 bases at J, with 12 bases between. Per the germline V gene, CDR1 is MGHRA and CDR2 is YSYEKL. The CDR3 runs to 14 residues. The CDR3 DNA follows: TGCGCCAGCAGCCAGATGAAGGGGGTCGGGGAGCTGTTTTTT. Protein product: CASSQMKGVGELFF.

The chain links TRBV19 to TRBJ1-5, with 7 bases identical to TRBD1. CDR3 size: 17 residues. Germline trimming cut 5 bases from V and 1 base from J; bases unmatched to any gene: 11. Germline V lookup: CDR1 LNHDA, CDR2 SQIVND (reference sequence). The CDR3 here is CASSLEQGYSSNQPQHF. The CDR3 DNA reads as TGTGCCAGTAGTCTCGAACAGGGGTACTCGAGCAATCAGCCCCAGCATTTT.

This chain connects TRBV11-1 to TRBJ1-1; TRBD1 matches 8 bases. In germline, CDR1 is SGHAT, CDR2 FQDESV (reference sequence). The V gene end was trimmed by 6 bases and the J gene end by 5 bases; junction bases not matched to a gene: 8. CDR3 size: 14 residues. The CDR3 DNA is TGTGCCAGCAGGGAGGACAGGGAGGGTACTGAAGCTTTCTTT. Its translation: CASREDREGTEAFF. Full variable domain (remainder filled in from reference TRBV11-1 and TRBJ1-1): EAEVAQSPRYKITEKSQAVAFWCDPISGHATLYWYRQILGQGPELLVQFQDESVVDDSQLPKDRFSAERLKGVDSTLKIQPAELGDSAMYLCASREDREGTEAFFGQGTRLTVV.

The table lists this clone with a count of one. The chain carries TRBV7-2 and TRBJ1-2; no reliable D call. V was clipped by 6 bases and J by 8 bases, with 13 bases between them. Germline values: CDR1 SGHTA, CDR2 FQGNSA. CDR3 size: 12 residues. The DNA for the CDR3 is TGTGCCAGCAGTTCTGAACGGGGAGGCTACACCTTC. Translation gives CASSSERGGYTF.

This chain joins TRBV11-2 and TRBJ2-1; TRBD2 agrees at 8 bases. This CDR3 is 14 amino acids long. Germline V gives CDR1 SGHAT, CDR2 FQNNGV. The ends lost 3 bases at V and 6 bases at J; junction bases unmatched: 4. The CDR3 spells CASSFTAGVNEQFF. The CDR3 DNA reads as TGTGCCAGCAGCTTTACAGCGGGAGTCAATGAGCAGTTCTTC.

This chain joins TRBV2 and TRBJ1-2; unclear D gene. V lost 4 bases and J 10 bases, leaving 16 bases between the germline ends. This CDR3 has 13 residues. Germline CDR1 reads SNHLY; CDR2 reads FYNNEI. The CDR3 bases are TGTGCCAGCAGTGCAAGAGGTTACGTGGCCTACACCTTC. Encoded protein: CASSARGYVAYTF. Looking up the rest from reference TRBV2 and TRBJ1-2 gives the full variable domain: EPEVTQTPSHQVTQMGQEVILRCVPISNHLYFYWYRQILGQKVEFLVSFYNNEISEKSEIFDDQFSVERPDGSNFTLKIRSTKLEDSAMYFCASSARGYVAYTFGSGTRLTVV.

This clone was seen once. CDR3 sequence: CASSPTGGAQYF. The CDR3 DNA reads TGTGCCAGCAGTCCAACAGGGGGGGCGCAGTATTTT. The chain links TRBV6-2 or TRBV6-3 to TRBJ2-3; D might be TRBD1 (8 bases). Trimming took 5 bases from V and 10 from J, leaving 13 bases between them. The CDR3 spans 12 residues. Germline V lookup: CDR1 MNHEY, CDR2 SVGEGT.

This clone was seen only once. The chain recombines TRBV4-2 with TRBJ2-7; the match to TRBD2 covers 7 bases. Germline CDR1 LGHNA, CDR2 YNFKEQ. This CDR3 is built from 15 residues. The V and J ends lost 4 bases and 2 bases, in that order; junction bases with no gene match: 8. The CDR3 coding sequence is TGTGCCAGCAGCCGTGGGGGGGAGGGGCCCTACGAGCAGTACTTC. Amino acids: CASSRGGEGPYEQYF.

The chain is built from TRBV19 and TRBJ2-1; 9 bases map to TRBD2. V dropped 8 bases and J dropped 0; count of bases not matched to a gene: 14. Germline V gene lookup returns CDR1 LNHDA and CDR2 SQIVND (reference sequence). CDR3 length: 18 amino acids. Here the CDR3 DNA reads TGTGCCAGTTCCCTCCTAGCGGGACGGGCGAACTCCTACAATGAGCAGTTCTTC. Translated: CASSLLAGRANSYNEQFF.

V gene TRBV7-9 combines with J gene TRBJ2-2; D remains unclear. The V gene's germline CDR1 is SEHNR and CDR2 FQNEAQ (reference sequence). V was pared by 1 base and J by 0 bases, with 6 bases between. The length of the CDR3 is 15 residues. The DNA for the CDR3 is TGTGCCAGCAGCTTAGGACTGCCGAACACCGGGGAGCTGTTTTTT. It is translated as CASSLGLPNTGELFF. Combining the CDR3 with reference TRBV7-9 and TRBJ2-2 gives the whole variable domain DTGVSQNPRHKITKRGQNVTFRCDPISEHNRLYWYRQTLGQGPEFLTYFQNEAQLEKSRLLSDRFSAERPKGSFSTLEIQRTEQGDSAMYLCASSLGLPNTGELFFGEGSRLTVL.

The rearrangement joins TRBV19 to TRBJ1-1; 10 positions agree with TRBD1. Unmatched junction bases numbered 9, after V lost 4 bases and J lost 4 bases. This CDR3 has 16 amino acids. Germline V CDR1 and CDR2: LNHDA, SQIVND (reference sequence). CDR3 amino acids: CASSSIRDRGSTEAFF. CDR3 bases: TGTGCCAGTAGTAGCATCCGGGACAGGGGTAGCACTGAAGCTTTCTTT.

Here the CDR3 DNA reads TGTGCCAGCAGACAGGGTCGAGGTAATGAAAAACTGTTTTTT. This codes for CASRQGRGNEKLFF. The genes are TRBV2 and TRBJ1-4, with D perhaps matching TRBD1 (6 bases). The CDR3 has 14 residues. Trimming stripped 6 bases from V and 4 bases from J, with 12 bases between. Germline lookup yields CDR1 SNHLY and CDR2 FYNNEI.

The chain employs TRBV6-5 and TRBJ2-1; 9 nucleotides agree with TRBD1. This CDR3 region has 15 residues. Trimming cost V 4 bases and J 7 bases; bases outside gene matches: 8. Per the germline V gene, CDR1 is MNHEY and CDR2 is SVGAGI. CDR3 region: CASSSPGQGENEQFF. The CDR3 region has the DNA TGTGCCAGCAGTTCTCCGGGACAGGGAGAGAATGAGCAGTTCTTC.

The V call is TRBV5-8, the J call TRBJ1-3; possibly TRBD1 for D (5 bases). V lost 6 bases, J lost 3 bases, and 10 bases lay in between. The CDR3 runs 13 residues. Germline CDR1 is SGHTS and CDR2 is YDEGEE. The CDR3 loop reads CASTHRSGNTIYF. CDR3 nucleotides: TGTGCCAGCACCCACAGGAGTGGAAACACCATATATTTT.

With respect to this clone: The same CDR3 arises from other DNA sequences in this sample as well. The chain joins TRBV30 to TRBJ2-5, with D uncertain. The germline V and J ends were trimmed by 0 bases and 4 bases, with 6 bases remaining between them. This CDR3 is 12 amino acids long. CDR1 is GTSNPN, CDR2 SVGIG, per germline (reference sequence). The CDR3 reads CAWSVLSETQYF. CDR3 DNA sequence: TGTGCCTGGAGTGTACTATCAGAGACCCAGTACTTC.

J is TRBJ2-2 and V is TRBV19; 7 bases are a match to TRBD1. Germline CDR1 and CDR2: LNHDA and SQIVND (reference sequence). After removal of 6 bases from V and 3 bases from J, the junction contained 16 bases not matched to a gene. This CDR3 is built from 18 residues. The chain's CDR3 is CASSRKGAPFSDTGELFF. The CDR3 DNA sequence: TGTGCCAGTAGCAGGAAGGGGGCCCCTTTCTCTGACACCGGGGAGCTGTTTTTT.

The V gene is TRBV7-6, the J gene TRBJ1-3; the D is unclear. The V end was cut by 5 bases, the J end by 0 bases, with 11 bases between. The CDR3 loop spans 15 amino acids. Germline CDR1 is SGHVS and CDR2 is FNYEAQ. In DNA, the CDR3 is TGTGCCAGCAGCCCTGAAGGAGTCTCTGGAAACACCATATATTTT. It translates to CASSPEGVSGNTIYF.

The chain carries TRBV6-5 and TRBJ2-6, with 7 bases lining up with TRBD1. Germline CDR1 and CDR2: MNHEY and SVGAGI. V dropped 10 bases and J dropped 1; count of bases not matched to a gene: 7. This CDR3 contains 15 residues. The CDR3 region has the DNA TGTGCCACCTCAGGGGGTTTGTCTGGGGCCAACGTCCTGACTTTC. It yields the protein CATSGGLSGANVLTF.